The clone carrying this TCR beta chain has only one observation. What it binds is not known. This sample stems from a study of vaccination effects on CD4 cells after COVID-19. For the study at large: Viral peptide pool expansion of antigen-specific CD4+ T cells preceded sequencing in the ViraFEST assay. Roughly 1.9 million PBMC were placed in each well, which was supplemented with 10 IU/ml IL-2 and approximately 10 ug/ml peptides.

General study findings and limits: Limitations: small convalescent group and missing early post-infection timepoints.

Sequenced by immunoSEQ multiplex PCR; TCRdb stores in-frame clones only, minus some. The table records roughly 45,000 clones, approximately 77% of them present only once. Investigators separated out CD4+ T cells once 9 to 11 days of culture had passed. BNT162b2 vaccine or mRNA-1273 vaccine was given to participants in two doses. This CDR3 has 16 residues. The ends were cut back, 0 bases at V and 11 bases at J, with 20 bases in the middle. Germline V gene sequence: CDR1 LGHNA, CDR2 YNFKEQ. Sequencing used CD4+ T cells from PBMCs cultured without peptide, obtained after COVID-19 vaccination. The receptor's source is a human donor who received a COVID-19 vaccine. The chain is built from TRBV4-2 and TRBJ1-3; D possibly corresponds to TRBD1 (5 bases). CDR3 nucleotides: TGTGCCAGCAGCCAAGACAAACCGGGACCCTTCTACCCCATATATTTT. This encodes CASSQDKPGPFYPIYF.